This T cell receptor (beta chain) comes out of a study of identical twins. Germline-derived CDR1 and CDR2 are SGHRS and YFSETQ. CDR3 length: 14 residues. V was cut by 0 bases and J by 5 bases, with 9 bases left in between. One entry per CDR3 protein results from TCRdb running MiXCR on the 5' RACE reads. The sample holds under 250,000 distinct CDR3 sequences, less than 10% seen once. This sequence joins TRBV5-1 and TRBJ2-1; D uncertain. Sequenced sample: memory (CD45RO+) T cells sorted from blood. The TCR sequence derives from a woman under 30 in good health. The CDR3 region has the DNA TGCGCCAGCAGCTTGGGGAGCCAAAACAATGAGCAGTTCTTC. Encoded protein: CASSLGSQNNEQFF.